This paragraph reports one T cell receptor beta chain. Its specificity is unknown. Molecular barcoding with unique molecular identifiers was used for the TCRbeta library. TCRdb reprocessed the PCR reads with MiXCR, giving one entry per CDR3 protein. The top ten clones hold just under 5% of a sample with approximately 800,000 distinct CDR3 sequences, roughly 15% of them seen once. The CDR3 is 16 amino acids. The germline V gene has CDR1 LNHDA and CDR2 SQIVND (reference sequence). Germline trimming cut 6 bases from V and 1 base from J; bases unmatched to any gene: 8. These data originate in a study of T-cell reconstitution after alpha-beta-depleted transplantation in children. Findings of the study overall: T-cell numbers and diversity, one year after transplant, stemmed largely from T cells that were newly produced. It was reported that alpha-beta T cells came from several hundred expanded graft clones (about two months after transplant).

This sequence originates from a male patient younger than 18 who had a stem cell transplant for acute lymphoblastic leukemia, so the T cells may come from the graft donor. The sequences come from PBMCs, mostly from graft donor cells, collected 360 days after TCRalphabeta/CD19-depleted stem cell transplant. J is TRBJ2-7 and V is TRBV19; the match to TRBD2 covers 11 bases. CDR3 DNA sequence: TGTGCCAGTAGAAATCGACTAGCGGGGAATTCCTACGAGCAGTACTTC. Translation: CASRNRLAGNSYEQYF.